This TCR beta chain was retrieved from a study of T cells in Graves' hyperthyroidism and ophthalmopathy. About the research overall: Blood from the periphery was taken at initial diagnosis, before any treatment. The study's findings and limits: Patients with ophthalmopathy were separated from those with stable hyperthyroidism by a 13 V-J model.

Duration under 3 months, a NOSPECS grade of at least 4, and a Clinical Activity Score of at least 3 characterized the ophthalmopathy patients. Note on this clonotype: The antigen is unknown.

Germline trimming cut 4 bases from V and 8 bases from J; bases unmatched to any gene: 10. The CDR3 length is 15 residues. It was RNA transcripts that yielded the amplified TCR beta CDR3 regions. The HTBI set primed first-round TCR CDR3 RT-PCR. TCRdb reprocessed the multiplex PCR reads with MiXCR, giving one entry per CDR3 protein. In the table there are around 570,000 distinct CDR3 sequences, less than 20% of which are singletons. The source of this sequence is a middle-aged man with Graves' ophthalmopathy. The chain recombines TRBV12-3 or TRBV12-4 with TRBJ2-3; 9 nucleotides line up with TRBD2. The source material was blood. CDR3 DNA sequence: TGTGCCAGCAGTTCCTTCGCGGGACTAGCCAGTACGCAGTATTTT. This translates into CASSSFAGLASTQYF.